This T cell receptor (beta chain) was captured in a study of long-term antiretroviral therapy in people with HIV. V shed 2 bases and J shed 0 bases, with 8 bases lying between them. The CDR3 runs 15 residues. CDR1 SGHRS and CDR2 YFSETQ come from the germline V gene. They ran version v3.0 of the immunoSEQ assay at survey level. Generated by immunoSEQ multiplex PCR, the TCRdb table keeps only in-frame clones and is missing some. The top ten clones hold 9% to 9.5% of a sample with fewer than 20,000 clones, 80% to 90% of them seen once. The chain uses TRBV5-1 and TRBJ2-2; D might be TRBD1 (5 bases). The material sequenced was unsorted PBMCs, taken 4.2 years after starting antiretroviral therapy. This sequence originates from a man aged 50-60 years with HIV. This CDR3 is CASSLGRANTGELFF. The CDR3, as DNA: TGCGCCAGCAGCTTAGGCAGGGCGAACACCGGGGAGCTGTTTTTT. Full variable domain (remainder filled in from reference TRBV5-1 and TRBJ2-2): KAGVTQTPRYLIKTRGQQVTLSCSPISGHRSVSWYQQTPGQGLQFLFEYFSETQRNKGNFPGRFSGRQFSNSRSEMNVSTLELGDSALYLCASSLGRANTGELFFGEGSRLTVL.